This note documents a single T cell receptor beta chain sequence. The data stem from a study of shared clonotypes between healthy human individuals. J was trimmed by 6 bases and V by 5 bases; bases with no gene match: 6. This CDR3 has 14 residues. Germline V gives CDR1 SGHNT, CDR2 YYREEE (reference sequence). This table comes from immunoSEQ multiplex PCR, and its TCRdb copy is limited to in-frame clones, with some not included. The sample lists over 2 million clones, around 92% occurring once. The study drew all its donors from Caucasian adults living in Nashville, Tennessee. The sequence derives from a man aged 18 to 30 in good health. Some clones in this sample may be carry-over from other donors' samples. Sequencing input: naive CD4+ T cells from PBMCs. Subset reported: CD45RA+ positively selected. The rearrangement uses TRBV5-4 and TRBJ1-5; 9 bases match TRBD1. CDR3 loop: CASSSQGAGQPQHF. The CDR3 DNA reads TGTGCCAGCAGTTCACAGGGGGCCGGTCAGCCCCAGCATTTT.